This is a list of T cell receptor beta chains from one sample in a study of blood T cell repertoires in COVID-19. Data came from immunoSEQ multiplex PCR; TCRdb stores just in-frame clones and leaves some out. The sample consists of around 320,000 clones, over 85% of them appearing once. The specimen sequenced was PBMCs or T cells enriched from blood (not recorded which). These receptors originate from a woman between 50 and 59 years old who had been exposed to COVID-19. Both conserved end residues are part of each CDR3. D genes are given only for firm matches. A row's size may be missing; if present it is once, few, many or a size class.

v_call	j_call	d_call	clone_size	cdr3_aa	cdr3_nt
TRBV30	TRBJ1-5	.	.	CAWSVLENQPQHF	TGTGCCTGGAGTGTATTAGAGAATCAGCCCCAGCATTTT
TRBV2	TRBJ2-6	.	.	CASTLGAGANVLTF	TGTGCCAGCACATTGGGAGCTGGGGCCAACGTCCTGACTTTC
TRBV7-2	TRBJ2-1	TRBD2	.	CASSLGPQIAGALDEQFF	TGTGCCAGCAGCTTAGGCCCCCAAATAGCGGGGGCCTTAGATGAGCAGTTCTTC
TRBV27	TRBJ2-5	.	few	CASSLGRGQTQYF	TGTGCCAGCAGTTTGGGCAGGGGTCAGACCCAGTACTTC
TRBV5-1	TRBJ2-7	.	.	CASSLGGGTYEQYF	TGCGCCAGCAGCTTGGGGGGCGGGACCTACGAGCAGTACTTC
TRBV29-1	TRBJ1-2	.	.	CSVEEGARGYTF	TGCAGCGTTGAAGAGGGGGCGCGTGGCTACACCTTC
TRBV5-1	TRBJ2-1	TRBD1	.	CASSADRAQYNEQFF	TGCGCCAGCAGCGCAGACAGGGCCCAGTACAATGAGCAGTTCTTC
TRBV28	TRBJ2-1	TRBD1	.	CASSPRTGGLGNEQFF	TGTGCCAGCAGTCCGCGGACAGGGGGATTGGGCAATGAGCAGTTCTTC
TRBV7-9	TRBJ2-6	TRBD1	.	CASRNTGGTGANVLTF	TGTGCCAGCAGAAATACAGGGGGCACTGGGGCCAACGTCCTGACTTTC
TRBV5-1	TRBJ1-4	.	.	CASSQIQDTKLFF	TGCGCCAGCAGCCAAATCCAGGACACCAAACTGTTTTTT
TRBV18	TRBJ2-7	.	.	CASSPVRGELSYEQYF	TGTGCCAGCTCACCCGTCCGCGGGGAGCTCTCCTACGAGCAGTACTTC
TRBV5-1	TRBJ2-1	TRBD2	.	CASSLEPGLAVEQFF	TGCGCCAGCAGCTTGGAACCGGGACTAGCGGTGGAGCAGTTCTTC
TRBV19	TRBJ1-3	.	.	CASSLVGNTIYF	TGTGCCAGTAGTCTTGTTGGAAACACCATATATTTT
TRBV5-1	TRBJ1-6	.	.	CASSSRETYNSPLHF	TGCGCCAGCAGCTCCCGGGAAACTTATAATTCACCCCTCCACTTT
TRBV19	TRBJ1-2	.	.	CASSIAVNYGYTF	TGTGCCAGTAGTATAGCAGTTAACTATGGCTACACCTTC
TRBV7-6	TRBJ2-7	TRBD1	once	CASSLDPGTGRYEQYF	TGTGCCAGCAGCTTGGACCCCGGGACAGGACGCTACGAGCAGTACTTC
TRBV7-2	TRBJ2-1	.	.	CASSLLAAYNEQFF	TGTGCCAGCAGCTTACTAGCAGCCTACAATGAGCAGTTCTTC
TRBV19	TRBJ1-2	TRBD1	once	CASSIQRQGSYGYTF	TGTGCCAGTAGTATACAACGACAGGGGAGCTATGGCTACACCTTC
TRBV27	TRBJ2-7	TRBD2	.	CASSLSASLRGIREQYF	TGTGCCAGCAGTTTATCAGCATCTTTGCGGGGGATTAGGGAGCAGTACTTC
TRBV7-7	TRBJ2-2	.	few	CASSPFGGLNTGELFF	TGTGCTAGCAGCCCGTTCGGGGGATTAAACACCGGGGAGCTGTTTTTT
TRBV5-1	TRBJ1-2	TRBD1	.	CASRLQGDGQNYGYTF	TGCGCCAGCAGACTTCAGGGGGACGGACAAAACTATGGCTACACCTTC
TRBV4-2	TRBJ1-6	TRBD1	.	CASSQDRPGQGLADSPLHF	TGTGCCAGCAGCCAAGATCGTCCGGGACAGGGGTTGGCCGATTCACCCCTCCACTTT
TRBV3-1/TRBV3-2	TRBJ2-1	TRBD1	once	CASSNLGTGAYNEQFF	TGTGCCAGCAGCAACCTAGGGACAGGGGCCTACAATGAGCAGTTCTTC
TRBV3-1/TRBV3-2	TRBJ1-1	.	.	CASSQSGREDF	TGTGCCAGCAGCCAATCCGGGAGAGAAGACTTT
TRBV11-2	TRBJ1-3	.	.	CASSPDSSGNTIYF	TGTGCCAGCAGTCCCGACAGCTCTGGAAACACCATATATTTT
TRBV4-1	TRBJ1-2	TRBD1	.	CASSQAGTGGVSYGYTF	TGCGCCAGCAGCCAAGCCGGGACAGGGGGCGTATCTTATGGCTACACCTTC
TRBV7-9	TRBJ1-4	.	.	CASRTDRNPNEKLFF	TGTGCCAGCAGAACCGACAGAAACCCTAATGAAAAACTGTTTTTT
TRBV14	TRBJ1-2	TRBD1	few	CASSPLGAGGNYGYTF	TGTGCCAGCAGCCCACTCGGGGCAGGGGGGAACTATGGCTACACCTTC
TRBV4-2	TRBJ1-2	.	.	CASSQGTGPYYGYTF	TGTGCCAGCAGCCAAGGCACAGGGCCTTACTATGGCTACACCTTC
TRBV5-1	TRBJ2-7	.	.	CASSRTGLPYEQYF	TGCGCCAGCTCGAGAACAGGGTTGCCCTACGAGCAGTACTTC
TRBV28	TRBJ2-4	TRBD2	.	CASSLLRLAGGPKNIQYF	TGTGCCAGCAGTTTACTCCGACTAGCGGGGGGGCCCAAAAACATTCAGTACTTC
TRBV5-5	TRBJ1-2	.	.	CASSLGASGLYGYTF	TGTGCCAGCAGCTTGGGGGCGTCGGGACTCTATGGCTACACCTTC
TRBV30	TRBJ1-2	.	.	CAWSVSKGNYGYTF	TGTGCCTGGAGTGTATCAAAGGGGAACTATGGCTACACCTTC
TRBV3-1/TRBV3-2	TRBJ1-2	.	.	CASSQFSLAYGYTF	TGTGCCAGCAGCCAATTCTCCTTGGCCTATGGCTACACCTTC
TRBV7-2	TRBJ1-4	.	.	CASSRGGSTTNEKLFF	TGTGCCAGCAGCCGCGGCGGGTCCACAACTAATGAAAAACTGTTTTTT
TRBV12-3/TRBV12-4	TRBJ1-3	TRBD1	.	CASSPQGYTIYF	TGTGCCAGCAGCCCACAGGGGTACACCATATATTTT
TRBV5-4	TRBJ1-4	.	.	CASSLAGKQGEKLFF	TGTGCCAGCAGCTTGGCGGGGAAACAGGGTGAAAAACTGTTTTTT
TRBV6-4	TRBJ1-1	.	.	CASSEGSGGTAFF	TGTGCCAGCAGTGAGGGGAGCGGGGGGACGGCTTTCTTT
TRBV27	TRBJ2-1	TRBD2	.	CASSRDFRTSGAYNEQFF	TGTGCCAGCAGTCGCGACTTTAGGACTAGCGGGGCCTACAATGAGCAGTTCTTC
TRBV19	TRBJ1-5	TRBD1	.	CASSAMREDRGRYGQPQHF	TGTGCCAGTAGTGCCATGAGAGAAGACAGGGGGCGTTATGGTCAGCCCCAGCATTTT
TRBV5-6	TRBJ2-5	.	.	CASSLVSRYQETQYF	TGTGCCAGCAGCTTGGTTTCCCGGTACCAAGAGACCCAGTACTTC
TRBV5-1	TRBJ2-2	TRBD1	.	CASSSRKQGEQGELFF	TGCGCCAGCAGCAGTCGTAAGCAGGGGGAACAGGGGGAGCTGTTTTTT
TRBV13	TRBJ1-3	.	.	CASSEQGLPLSGNTIYF	TGTGCCAGCAGCGAACAGGGTCTGCCTCTCTCTGGAAACACCATATATTTT
TRBV3-1/TRBV3-2	TRBJ2-2	TRBD2	.	CASSRLAGANTGELFF	TGTGCCAGCAGCCGACTAGCGGGGGCGAACACCGGGGAGCTGTTTTTT
TRBV5-6	TRBJ1-2	.	.	CASSHLRARVGFGYTF	TGTGCCAGCAGCCACCTACGGGCCAGGGTTGGTTTTGGCTACACCTTC